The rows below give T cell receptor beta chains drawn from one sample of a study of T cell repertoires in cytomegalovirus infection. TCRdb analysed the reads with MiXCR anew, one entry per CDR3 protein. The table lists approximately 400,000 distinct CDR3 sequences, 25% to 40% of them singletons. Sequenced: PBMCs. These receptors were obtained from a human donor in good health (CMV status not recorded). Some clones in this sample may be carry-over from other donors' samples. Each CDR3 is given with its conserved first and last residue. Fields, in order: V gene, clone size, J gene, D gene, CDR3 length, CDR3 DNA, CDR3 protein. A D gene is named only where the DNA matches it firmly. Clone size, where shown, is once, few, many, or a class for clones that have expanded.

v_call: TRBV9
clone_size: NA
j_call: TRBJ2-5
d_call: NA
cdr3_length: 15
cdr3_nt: TGTGCCAGCAGCGTCTCTCCAGGGACCCAAGAGACCCAGTACTTC
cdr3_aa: CASSVSPGTQETQYF

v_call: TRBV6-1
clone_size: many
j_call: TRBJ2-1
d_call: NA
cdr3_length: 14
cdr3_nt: TGTGCCAGCAGTGGGGGCGGCTATCACAATGAGCAGTTCTTC
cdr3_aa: CASSGGGYHNEQFF

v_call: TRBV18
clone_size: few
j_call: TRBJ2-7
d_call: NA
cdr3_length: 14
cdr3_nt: TGTGCCAGCTCACCATCGGTCAGGGTCTACGAGCAGTACTTC
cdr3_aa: CASSPSVRVYEQYF

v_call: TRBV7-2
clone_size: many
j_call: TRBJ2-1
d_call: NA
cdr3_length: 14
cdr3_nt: TGTGCCAGCAGCTTAGGCTGGCCCAGAAATGAGCAGTTCTTC
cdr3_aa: CASSLGWPRNEQFF

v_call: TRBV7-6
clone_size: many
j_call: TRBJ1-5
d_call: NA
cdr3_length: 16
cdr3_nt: TGTGCCAGCAGCTTAGGCCCGGCAGGGGCGAATCAGCCCCAGCATTTT
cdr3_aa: CASSLGPAGANQPQHF

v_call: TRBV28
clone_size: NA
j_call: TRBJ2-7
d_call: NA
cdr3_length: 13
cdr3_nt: TGTGCCAGCAGTATCAGTGACGGGTCGGAGCAGTACTTC
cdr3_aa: CASSISDGSEQYF

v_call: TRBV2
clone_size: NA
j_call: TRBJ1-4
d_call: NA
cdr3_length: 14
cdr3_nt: TGTGCCAGCAGGAAGGGGACAACTAATGAAAAACTGTTTTTT
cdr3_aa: CASRKGTTNEKLFF

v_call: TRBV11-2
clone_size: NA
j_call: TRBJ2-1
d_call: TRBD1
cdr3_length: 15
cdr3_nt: TGTGCCAGCAGCTTAGATTCCCAGGGGGCGGATGAGCAGTTCTTC
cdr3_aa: CASSLDSQGADEQFF

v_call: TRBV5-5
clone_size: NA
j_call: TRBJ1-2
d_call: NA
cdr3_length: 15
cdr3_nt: TGTGCCAGCAGCTTGGTGGTCCCCGGAGTCTATGGCTACACCTTC
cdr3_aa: CASSLVVPGVYGYTF

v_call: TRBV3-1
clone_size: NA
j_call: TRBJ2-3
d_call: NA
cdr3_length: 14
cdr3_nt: TGTGCCAGCAGCCAAGATCAGACCCCAGATACGCAGTATTTT
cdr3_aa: CASSQDQTPDTQYF

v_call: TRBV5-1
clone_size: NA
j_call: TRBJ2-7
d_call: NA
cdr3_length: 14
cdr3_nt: TGCGCCAGCAGCTTGGACAGGGTTGGCCACGAGCAGTACTTC
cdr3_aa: CASSLDRVGHEQYF

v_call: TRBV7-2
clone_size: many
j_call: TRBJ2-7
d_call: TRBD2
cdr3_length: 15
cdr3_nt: TGTGCCAGCAGCAGGACTAGCGGGGGGAACTACGAGCAGTACTTC
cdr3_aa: CASSRTSGGNYEQYF

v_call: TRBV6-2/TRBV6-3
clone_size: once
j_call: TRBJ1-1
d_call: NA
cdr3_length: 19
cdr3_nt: TGTGCCAGCACCTTTACGGGGGCGGGGGTCAGGGGCCGCGGCACTGAAGCTTTCTTT
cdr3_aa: CASTFTGAGVRGRGTEAFF

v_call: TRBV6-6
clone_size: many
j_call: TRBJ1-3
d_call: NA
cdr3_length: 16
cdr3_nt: TGTGCCAGCAGTTATGAGGGTTGGGGCTCTGGAAACACCATATATTTT
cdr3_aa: CASSYEGWGSGNTIYF

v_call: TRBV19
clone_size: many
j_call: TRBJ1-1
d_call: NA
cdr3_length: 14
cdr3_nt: TGTGCCAGTAGTATTAAAGCCCGGAACACTGAAGCTTTCTTT
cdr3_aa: CASSIKARNTEAFF

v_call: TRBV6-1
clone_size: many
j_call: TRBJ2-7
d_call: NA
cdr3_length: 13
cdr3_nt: TGTGCCAGCAGACTAGACAGGCCCGGCGAGCAGTACTTC
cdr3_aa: CASRLDRPGEQYF

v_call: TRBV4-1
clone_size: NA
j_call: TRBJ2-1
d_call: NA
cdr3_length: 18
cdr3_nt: TGCGCCAGCAGCCAAGAGGGCTACCGGGACTTAAACTACAATGAGCAGTTCTTC
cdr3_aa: CASSQEGYRDLNYNEQFF

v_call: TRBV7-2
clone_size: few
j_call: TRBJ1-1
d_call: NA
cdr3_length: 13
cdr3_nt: TGTGCCAGCAGCCTCGGACAGTACACTGAAGCTTTCTTT
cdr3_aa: CASSLGQYTEAFF

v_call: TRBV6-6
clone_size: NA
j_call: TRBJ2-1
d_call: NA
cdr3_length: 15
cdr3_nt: TGTGCCAGCAACCCTCCCCCCCGGGGTTACAATGAGCAGTTCTTC
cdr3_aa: CASNPPPRGYNEQFF

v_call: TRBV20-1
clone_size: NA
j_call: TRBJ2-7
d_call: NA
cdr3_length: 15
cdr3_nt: TGCAGTGCTCTCCAACAGGGAGGATTATCTTACGAGCAGTACTTC
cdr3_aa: CSALQQGGLSYEQYF

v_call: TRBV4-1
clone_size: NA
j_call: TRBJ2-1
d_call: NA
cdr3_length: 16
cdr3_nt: TGCGCCAGCAGCCAAGGGACAGAGTGGGGGGCGGCTGAAGATTTCTTC
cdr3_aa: CASSQGTEWGAAEDFF

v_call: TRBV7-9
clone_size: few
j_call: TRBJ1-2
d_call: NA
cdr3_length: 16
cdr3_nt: TGTGCCAGCAGCTTCTATGGGACGCGACCTAACTATGGCTACACCTTC
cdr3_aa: CASSFYGTRPNYGYTF

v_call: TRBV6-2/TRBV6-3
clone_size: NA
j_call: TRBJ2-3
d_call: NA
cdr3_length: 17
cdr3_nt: TGTGCCAGCAGTTACTCCTCTAGGTTTCTAGGCACAGATACGCAGTATTTT
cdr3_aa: CASSYSSRFLGTDTQYF

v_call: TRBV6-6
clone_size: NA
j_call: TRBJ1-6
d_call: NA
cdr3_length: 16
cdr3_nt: TGTGCCAGCAGTTACTCCCAGAATTTGGGTAATTCACCCCTCCACTTT
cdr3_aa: CASSYSQNLGNSPLHF

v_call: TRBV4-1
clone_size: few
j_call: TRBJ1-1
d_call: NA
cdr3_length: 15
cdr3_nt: TGCGCCAGCAGCCAAGAGAGGGATGACGACACTGAAGCTTTCTTT
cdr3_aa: CASSQERDDDTEAFF

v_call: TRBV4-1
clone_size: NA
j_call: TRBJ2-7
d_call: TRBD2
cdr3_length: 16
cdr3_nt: TGCGCCAGCAGCCAAGTTGCCGGTTCCCGGGGGGGCGAGCATTACTTC
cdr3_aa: CASSQVAGSRGGEHYF

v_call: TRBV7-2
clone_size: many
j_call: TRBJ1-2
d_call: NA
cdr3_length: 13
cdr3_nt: TGTGCCAGCAGCTTACGGCCGACAGAGGAGGGAGGCTTC
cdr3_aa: CASSLRPTEEGGF

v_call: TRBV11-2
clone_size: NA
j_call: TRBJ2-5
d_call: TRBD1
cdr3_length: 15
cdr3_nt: TGTGCCAGCAGCTTAGGGACAGGGTTAATAGAGACCCAGTCCTTC
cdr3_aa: CASSLGTGLIETQSF

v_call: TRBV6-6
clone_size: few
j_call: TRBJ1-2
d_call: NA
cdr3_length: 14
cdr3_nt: TGTGCCAGCAGTTACGGCCACACTGATTATGGCTACACCTTC
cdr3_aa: CASSYGHTDYGYTF

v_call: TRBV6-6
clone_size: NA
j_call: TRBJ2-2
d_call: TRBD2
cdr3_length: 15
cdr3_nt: TGTGCCAGCAGCCACGGTCTAGCGGGCACCGGGGAGCTGTTTTTT
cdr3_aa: CASSHGLAGTGELFF

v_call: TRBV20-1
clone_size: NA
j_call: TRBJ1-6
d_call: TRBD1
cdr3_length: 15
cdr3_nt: TGCAGTGCTCTGGGACAGGCCCACCCCGCTTCACCCCTCCACTTT
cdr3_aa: CSALGQAHPASPLHF

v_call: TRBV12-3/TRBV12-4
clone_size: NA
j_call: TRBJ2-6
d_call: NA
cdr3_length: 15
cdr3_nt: TGTGCCAGCAGACCCCAGAGCTCTGGGGCCAAAGTCCTGACTTTC
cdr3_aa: CASRPQSSGAKVLTF

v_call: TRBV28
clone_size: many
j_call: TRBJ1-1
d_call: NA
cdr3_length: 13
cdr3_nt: TGTGCCAGCAGACGACAGGTGAACACTGAAGCTTTCTTT
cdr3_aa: CASRRQVNTEAFF

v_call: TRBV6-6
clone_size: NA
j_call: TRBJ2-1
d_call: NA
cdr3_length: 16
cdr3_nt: TGTGCCAGCAGTTACTCGGGCGCGGGTCGGACCGATGAGCAGTTCTTC
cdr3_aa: CASSYSGAGRTDEQFF

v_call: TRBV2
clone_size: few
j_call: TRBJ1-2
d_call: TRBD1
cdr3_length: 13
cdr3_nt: TGTGCCAGCAGTGCGGACAGGGAATATGGCTACACCTTC
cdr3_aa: CASSADREYGYTF